The entry below gives a single T cell receptor beta chain sequence along with its context. This sample is drawn from a study of blood T cell repertoires in COVID-19. Trimming pared 5 bases from V and 5 bases from J, leaving 4 bases between. Germline assignment: CDR1 MNHEY and CDR2 SVGEGT. There are 11 residues in the CDR3. The method was immunoSEQ multiplex PCR; TCRdb's version includes in-frame clones alone and lacks a portion of them. The repertoire includes approximately 97,000 clones, 85% of them detected once, and 35% to 40% sits in the top ten. Sequenced sample: peripheral blood. The receptor was derived from a man older than 75 with acute or convalescent COVID-19. The chain carries TRBV6-2 or TRBV6-3 and TRBJ1-5, with no clear D. The CDR3 region has the DNA TGTGCCAGCAGTACAGATCAGCCCCAGCATTTT. Translation: CASSTDQPQHF.